This record looks at one T cell receptor beta chain sequence and its context. The table lists this clone with a few counts. The antigen this receptor binds is unknown. No much larger clonotype is one base removed from it; base qualities were not supplied. This entry comes from a study of blood T cell repertoires in COVID-19 (dated by TCRdb to the early 2020s). About the full investigation: The collaborator samples originated in the United States, Italy and Spain and spanned the acute and convalescent phases of COVID-19. Sample metadata almost always included a de-identified subject ID, COVID-19 status, age in years and sex. Samples came from the ongoing ImmuneRACE study (first 160 participants) plus 1,254 subjects from 6 global collaborators. The material from the prospective study consisted of cDNA or gDNA derived from T cells, B-cell-depleted T cells, or PBMCs. Where available, HLA class I and class II types were obtained from metadata supplied by the sample provider rather than from assay-based typing. Deeply sampled blood TCRbeta repertoires from subjects exposed to, actively infected with, or recovered from COVID-19 were included in the dataset. A freely available public database, intended as a resource for researchers studying the immune response to SARS-CoV-2, is where the repertoires were released.

Trimming at the junction amounts to 10 bases on V and 7 bases on J, and the germline ends lie 17 bases apart. The CDR3 starts with the cysteine, ends with the phenylalanine, and has 13 residues. Only the CDR3 DNA is retained, 39 bases long and in frame from the first base. CDR1 and CDR2, looked up from the germline V gene (reference sequence), are WNHNN and SYGVQD. Paper-wide results and their limitations: The quantity of clinical and demographic metadata differed by source and by participant and was supplied without curation.

Each collaborating institution followed its own protocols to collect whole blood in K2EDTA tubes. For TCRbeta analysis, collaborator samples were shipped as frozen whole blood, as isolated PBMCs, or as DNA extracted from either sample type. TCRbeta CDR3 regions were amplified from genomic DNA using the immunoSEQ Assay, a bias-controlled multiplex PCR. For the original study's pipeline: The number of nucleated cells in each sample was estimated by amplification of reference gene primers within the assay. To quantify the absolute abundance of each unique TCRbeta CDR3 rearrangement, sequence reads were collapsed and filtered. For each sample, productive Simpson clonality was calculated as the square root of Simpson's diversity index across productive rearrangements. This is the immuneACCESS table as TCRdb keeps it, with only in-frame sequences that have V and J called. A part of the clones is gone; compared with another copy, unresolved V genes explain less than half, and the rest is unexplained. That table is the source of V, J and clone size, and D and trimming were worked out from the DNA. In all, the sample holds tens of thousands of clones, and 70% to 80% of those were seen once. The ten most abundant clones make up 35% of the sample.

Sequencing was done on a sample of peripheral blood. The TCR sequence derives from a woman aged 70-85 years with acute or convalescent COVID-19. The chain joins TRBV10-1 to TRBJ1-5; TRBD1 is a possible D gene, resting on 5 matching bases. The DNA reads TGCGCCAAGAGTACGGGGGTAAGACAGCCCCAGCATTTT. Its product reads: CAKSTGVRQPQHF.